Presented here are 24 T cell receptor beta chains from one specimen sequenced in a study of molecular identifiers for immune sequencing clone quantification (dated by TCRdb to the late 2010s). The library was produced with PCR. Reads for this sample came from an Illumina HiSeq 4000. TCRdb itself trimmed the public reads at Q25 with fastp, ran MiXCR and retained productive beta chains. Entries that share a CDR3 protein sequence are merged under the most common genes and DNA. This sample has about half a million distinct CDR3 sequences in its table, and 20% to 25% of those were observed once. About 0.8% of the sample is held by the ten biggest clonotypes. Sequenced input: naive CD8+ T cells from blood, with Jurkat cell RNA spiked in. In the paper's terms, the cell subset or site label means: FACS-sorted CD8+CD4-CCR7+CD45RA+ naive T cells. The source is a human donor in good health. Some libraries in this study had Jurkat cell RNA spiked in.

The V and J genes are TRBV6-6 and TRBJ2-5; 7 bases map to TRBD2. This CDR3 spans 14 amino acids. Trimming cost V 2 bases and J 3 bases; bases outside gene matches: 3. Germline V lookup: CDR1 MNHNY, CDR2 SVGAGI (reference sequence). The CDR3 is CASSYALAEETQYF. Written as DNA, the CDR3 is TGTGCCAGCAGTTACGCTCTAGCGGAAGAGACCCAGTACTTC.

CDR3: CASSLNRDSYGYTF. The DNA of the CDR3 is TGTGCCAGCAGCCTAAACCGGGACAGCTATGGCTACACCTTC. The rearrangement links TRBV7-2 to TRBJ1-2, with TRBD1 identical over 7 bases. This CDR3 spans 14 amino acids. Losses at the gene ends were 5 bases for V and 4 bases for J; bases not matched to a gene: 7. Germline-derived CDR1 and CDR2 are SGHTA and FQGNSA.

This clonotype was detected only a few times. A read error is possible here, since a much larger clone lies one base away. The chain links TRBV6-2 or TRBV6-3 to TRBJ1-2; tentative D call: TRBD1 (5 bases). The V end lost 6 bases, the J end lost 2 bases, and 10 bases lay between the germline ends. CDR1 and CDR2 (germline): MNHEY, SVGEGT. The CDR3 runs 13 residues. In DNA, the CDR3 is TGTGCCAGCAGCCCGACAGCGAACTATGGCTACACCTTC. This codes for CASSPTANYGYTF.

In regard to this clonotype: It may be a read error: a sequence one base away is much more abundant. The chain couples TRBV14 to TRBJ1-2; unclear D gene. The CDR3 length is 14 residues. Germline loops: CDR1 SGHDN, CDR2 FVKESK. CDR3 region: CTSSQQQDNYGYTF. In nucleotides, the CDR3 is TGTACCAGCAGCCAGCAACAAGATAACTATGGCTACACCTTC.

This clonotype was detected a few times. The CDR3 coding sequence is TGTGCCAGTAGTATAGATCAGTCAGGGTTCCAGCCCCAGCATTTT. Translating gives CASSIDQSGFQPQHF. This chain connects TRBV19 to TRBJ1-5, with D maybe TRBD1 (5 bases). CDR1 is LNHDA and CDR2 is SQIVND in the germline V gene (reference sequence). There are 15 residues in the CDR3. The V end was cut by 0 bases, the J end by 7 bases, with 13 bases between. Using reference TRBV19 and TRBJ1-5 for the parts outside the CDR3, the full variable domain is DGGITQSPKYLFRKEGQNVTLSCEQNLNHDAMYWYRQDPGQGLRLIYYSQIVNDFQKGDIAEGYSVSREKKESFPLTVTSAQKNPTAFYLCASSIDQSGFQPQHFGDGTRLSIL.

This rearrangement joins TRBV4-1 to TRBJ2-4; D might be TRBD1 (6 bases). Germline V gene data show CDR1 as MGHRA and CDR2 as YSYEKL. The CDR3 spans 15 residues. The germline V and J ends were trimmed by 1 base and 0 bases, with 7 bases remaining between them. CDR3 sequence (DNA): TGCGCCAGCAGCCAAGGGACAGTAGCCAAAAACATTCAGTACTTC. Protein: CASSQGTVAKNIQYF.

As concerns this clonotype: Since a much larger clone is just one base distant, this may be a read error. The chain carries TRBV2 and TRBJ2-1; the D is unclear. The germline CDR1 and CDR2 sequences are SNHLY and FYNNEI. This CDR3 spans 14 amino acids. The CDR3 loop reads CVSLDLSSYNEQFF. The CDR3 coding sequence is TGTGTCAGCCTTGACTTGAGCTCCTACAATGAGCAGTTCTTC.

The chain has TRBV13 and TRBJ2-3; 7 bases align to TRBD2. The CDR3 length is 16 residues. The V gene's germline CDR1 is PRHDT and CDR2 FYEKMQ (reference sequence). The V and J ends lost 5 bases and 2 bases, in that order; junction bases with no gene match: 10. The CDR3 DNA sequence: TGTGCCAGCAGCGCCGAACTAGCGCGGGTCACAGATACGCAGTATTTT. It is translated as CASSAELARVTDTQYF.

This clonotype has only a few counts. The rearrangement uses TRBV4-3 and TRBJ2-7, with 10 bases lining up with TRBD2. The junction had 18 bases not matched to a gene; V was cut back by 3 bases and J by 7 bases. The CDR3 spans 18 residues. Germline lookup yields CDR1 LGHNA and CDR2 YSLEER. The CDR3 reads CASSQEARLAGVGEEQYF. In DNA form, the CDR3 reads TGCGCCAGCAGCCAGGAGGCAAGGCTAGCGGGAGTTGGGGAGGAGCAGTACTTC.

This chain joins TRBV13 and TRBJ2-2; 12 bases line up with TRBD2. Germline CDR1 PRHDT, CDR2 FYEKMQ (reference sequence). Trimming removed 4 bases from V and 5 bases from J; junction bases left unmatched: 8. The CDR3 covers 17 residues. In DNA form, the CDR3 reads TGTGCCAGCAGCTCCCGACTAGCGGGAGATCCTACCGGGGAGCTGTTTTTT. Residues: CASSSRLAGDPTGELFF.

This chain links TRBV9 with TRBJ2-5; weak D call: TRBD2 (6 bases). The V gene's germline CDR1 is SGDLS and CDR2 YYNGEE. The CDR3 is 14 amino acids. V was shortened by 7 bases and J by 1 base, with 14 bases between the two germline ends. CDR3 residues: CASAWGVGQETQYF. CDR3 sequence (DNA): TGTGCCAGCGCCTGGGGGGTAGGCCAAGAGACCCAGTACTTC.

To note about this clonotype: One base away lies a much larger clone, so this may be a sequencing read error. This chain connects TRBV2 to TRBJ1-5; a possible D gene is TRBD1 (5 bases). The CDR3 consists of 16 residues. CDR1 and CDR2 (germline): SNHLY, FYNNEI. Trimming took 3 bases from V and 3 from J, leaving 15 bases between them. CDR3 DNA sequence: TGTGCCAGCAGTGAGGTGGACACGAGCCTCAATCAGCCCCAGCATTTT. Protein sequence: CASSEVDTSLNQPQHF.

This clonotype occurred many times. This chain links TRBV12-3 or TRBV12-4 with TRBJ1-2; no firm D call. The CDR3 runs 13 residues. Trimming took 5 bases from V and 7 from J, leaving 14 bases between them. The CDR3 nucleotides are TGTGCCAGCAGTCCCCAAACTTCCATTGGCTACACCTTC. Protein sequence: CASSPQTSIGYTF.

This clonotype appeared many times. The CDR3 sequence is CASSIGVSTDTQYF. Written as DNA, the CDR3 is TGTGCCAGTAGTATAGGGGTGTCCACAGATACGCAGTATTTT. This chain joins TRBV19 and TRBJ2-3; no firm D call. With 1 base removed from V and 2 bases from J, the gap between germline ends came to 7 bases. Germline V CDR1 and CDR2: LNHDA, SQIVND (reference sequence). The CDR3 extends over 14 amino acids.

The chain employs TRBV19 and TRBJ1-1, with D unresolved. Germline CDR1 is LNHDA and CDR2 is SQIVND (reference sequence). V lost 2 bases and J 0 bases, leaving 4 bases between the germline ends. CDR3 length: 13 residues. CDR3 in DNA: TGTGCCAGTAGTATAATTGTGAACACTGAAGCTTTCTTT. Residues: CASSIIVNTEAFF.

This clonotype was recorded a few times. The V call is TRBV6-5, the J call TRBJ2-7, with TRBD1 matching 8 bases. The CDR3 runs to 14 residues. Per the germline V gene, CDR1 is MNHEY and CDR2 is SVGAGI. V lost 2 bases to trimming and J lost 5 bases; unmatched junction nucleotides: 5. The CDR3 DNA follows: TGTGCCAGCAGTTACGGGCAGGGGGCCGACGAGCAGTACTTC. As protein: CASSYGQGADEQYF.

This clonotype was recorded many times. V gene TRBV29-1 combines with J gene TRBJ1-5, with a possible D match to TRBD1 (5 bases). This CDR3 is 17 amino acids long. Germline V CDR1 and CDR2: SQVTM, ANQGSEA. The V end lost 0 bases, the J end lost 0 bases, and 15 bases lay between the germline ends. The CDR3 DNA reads TGCAGCGTTGAAGATCTGCGGGGCCAGTATAGCAATCAGCCCCAGCATTTT. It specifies CSVEDLRGQYSNQPQHF.

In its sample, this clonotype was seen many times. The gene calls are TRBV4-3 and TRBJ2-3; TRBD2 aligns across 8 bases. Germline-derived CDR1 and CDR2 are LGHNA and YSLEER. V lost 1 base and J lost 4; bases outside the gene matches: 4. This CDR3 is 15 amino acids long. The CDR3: CASSQGLARADTQYF. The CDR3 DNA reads TGCGCCAGCAGCCAAGGACTAGCGAGGGCAGATACGCAGTATTTT.

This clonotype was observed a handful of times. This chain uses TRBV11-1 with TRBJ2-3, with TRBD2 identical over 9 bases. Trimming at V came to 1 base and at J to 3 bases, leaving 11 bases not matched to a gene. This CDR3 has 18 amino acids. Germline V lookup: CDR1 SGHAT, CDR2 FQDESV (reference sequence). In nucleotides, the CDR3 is TGTGCCAGCAGCTTAGATGGTCTAGCGGGACGCATGACAGATACGCAGTATTTT. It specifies CASSLDGLAGRMTDTQYF.

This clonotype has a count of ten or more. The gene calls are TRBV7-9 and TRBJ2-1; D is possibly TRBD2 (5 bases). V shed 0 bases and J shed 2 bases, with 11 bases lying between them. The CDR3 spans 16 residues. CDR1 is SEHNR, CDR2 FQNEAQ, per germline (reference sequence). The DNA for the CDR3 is TGTGCCAGCAGCTTAGCGGCGGGTAGTGCCTACAATGAGCAGTTCTTC. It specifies CASSLAAGSAYNEQFF. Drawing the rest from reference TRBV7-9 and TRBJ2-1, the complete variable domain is DTGVSQNPRHKITKRGQNVTFRCDPISEHNRLYWYRQTLGQGPEFLTYFQNEAQLEKSRLLSDRFSAERPKGSFSTLEIQRTEQGDSAMYLCASSLAAGSAYNEQFFGPGTRLTVL.

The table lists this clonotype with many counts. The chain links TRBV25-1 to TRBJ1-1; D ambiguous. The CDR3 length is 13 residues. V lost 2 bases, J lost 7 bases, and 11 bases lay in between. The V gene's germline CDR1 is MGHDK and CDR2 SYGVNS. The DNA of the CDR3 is TGTGCCAGCAGTGAACTTAGCAGTAATGAAGCTTTCTTT. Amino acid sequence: CASSELSSNEAFF.

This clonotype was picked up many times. The CDR3 DNA follows: TGTGCCAGCAGCTTGCTGGACGAGCAGTACTTC. Residues: CASSLLDEQYF. The rearrangement joins TRBV5-4 to TRBJ2-7; D is undetermined. The V end lost 1 base, the J end lost 5 bases, and 4 bases lay between the germline ends. The CDR3 has 11 amino acids. Per the germline V gene, CDR1 is SGHNT and CDR2 is YYREEE (reference sequence).

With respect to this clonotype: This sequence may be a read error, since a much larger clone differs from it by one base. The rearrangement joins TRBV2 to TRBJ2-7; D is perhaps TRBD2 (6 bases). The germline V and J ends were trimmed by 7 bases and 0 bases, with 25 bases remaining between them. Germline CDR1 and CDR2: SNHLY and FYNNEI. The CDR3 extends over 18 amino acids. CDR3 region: CASNEVSGSSPSSYEQYF. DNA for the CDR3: TGTGCCAGCAATGAGGTTAGCGGCTCGTCCCCCAGCTCCTACGAGCAGTACTTC.

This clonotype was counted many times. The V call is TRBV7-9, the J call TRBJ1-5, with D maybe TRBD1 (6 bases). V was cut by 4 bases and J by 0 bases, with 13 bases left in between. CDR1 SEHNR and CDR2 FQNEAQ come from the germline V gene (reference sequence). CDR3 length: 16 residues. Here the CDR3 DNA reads TGTGCCAGCAGCTCCCATTCGGACAGTAGCAATCAGCCCCAGCATTTT. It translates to CASSSHSDSSNQPQHF. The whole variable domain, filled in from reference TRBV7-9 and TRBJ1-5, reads DTGVSQNPRHKITKRGQNVTFRCDPISEHNRLYWYRQTLGQGPEFLTYFQNEAQLEKSRLLSDRFSAERPKGSFSTLEIQRTEQGDSAMYLCASSSHSDSSNQPQHFGDGTRLSIL.